Listed below are T cell receptor beta chains from one sample, sequenced in a study of regulatory T cells in long-lasting Graves disease. From the multiplex PCR reads, TCRdb called clonotypes with MiXCR, one entry per CDR3 protein. Altogether more than 400,000 distinct CDR3 sequences are present, 15% to 20% being singletons, with the ten largest covering 10% to 15%. Another study also made use of these data, one on T cells in Graves' hyperthyroidism and ophthalmopathy.

The sample here was peripheral blood mononuclear cells (PBMCs), taken at new diagnosis, from a patient treated with antithyroid drugs. The source is a man in his forties with Graves disease. The CDR3 runs from the conserved cysteine through the conserved F or W. The D gene is left open where the match is weak. Size is omitted from some rows. Given values are once, few, many or a class for expanded clones.

CDR3 length,D gene,J gene,clone size,V gene,CDR3 DNA,CDR3 protein
17,TRBD2,TRBJ2-5,many,TRBV28,TGTGCCAGCAGTTTATTGGGACTAGCGGCGGAGTCGGAGACCCAGTACTTC,CASSLLGLAAESETQYF
16,TRBD1,TRBJ1-6,many,TRBV5-1,TGCGCCAGCAGCTGGGGACAGTCGCAAGATAATTCACCCCTCCACTTT,CASSWGQSQDNSPLHF
13,-,TRBJ2-7,-,TRBV19,TGTGCCAGTACCCAGACCCAGTCCGGCGAGCAGTACTTC,CASTQTQSGEQYF
15,-,TRBJ2-6,many,TRBV27,TGTGCCAGCAGCTTGGGGGGCCCTGGGGCCAACGTCCTGACTTTC,CASSLGGPGANVLTF
19,TRBD1,TRBJ2-3,few,TRBV18,TGTGCCAGCTCACCATTAACGCTGGGGACAGTATCTAGCACAGATACGCAGTATTTT,CASSPLTLGTVSSTDTQYF
14,-,TRBJ1-1,few,TRBV18,TGTGCCAGCTCACCCCATCTCGGGTACACTGAAGCTTTCTTT,CASSPHLGYTEAFF
15,TRBD2,TRBJ2-1,-,TRBV20-1,TGCAGTGCTAGACCTAGCGGGAGGGTCCACAATGAGCAGTTCTTC,CSARPSGRVHNEQFF
14,TRBD1,TRBJ2-2,-,TRBV5-4,TGTGCCAGCAGCCGACAGGGTGGAGACGGGGAGCTGTTTTTT,CASSRQGGDGELFF
14,-,TRBJ2-3,many,TRBV7-2,TGTGCCAGCAGCTTATGGGGGGAGGGGGGTACGCAGTATTTT,CASSLWGEGGTQYF
18,-,TRBJ2-3,few,TRBV29-1,TGCAGCGTTGAACGTAACGGAGGGGCAGCCCCACTTCCAGATACGCAGTATTTT,CSVERNGGAAPLPDTQYF
14,-,TRBJ2-7,-,TRBV4-1,TGCGCCAGCAGCCAGACTTTCAGCTCCTACGAGCAGTACTTC,CASSQTFSSYEQYF
17,TRBD1,TRBJ2-4,-,TRBV5-8,TGTGCCAGCAGCTATTCCCGATCGACAGGGGGCAAAAACATTCAGTACTTC,CASSYSRSTGGKNIQYF
16,TRBD2,TRBJ2-1,many,TRBV11-2,TGTGCCAGCTTCGGACAGGGAGAAGCGGGAGGGCCCGAGCAGTTCTTC,CASFGQGEAGGPEQFF
15,-,TRBJ2-2,-,TRBV5-1,TGCGCCAGCAGCTTGAACAGGGTCGTCACCGGGGAGCTGTTTTTT,CASSLNRVVTGELFF
15,TRBD2,TRBJ2-7,many,TRBV10-3,TGTGCCATAAGAAACGGACTAGCGGGCACCTACGAGCAGTACTTC,CAIRNGLAGTYEQYF
16,-,TRBJ2-3,many,TRBV28,TGTGCCAGCAGCAGCCCATCCGGGAGTGGCACAGATACGCAGTATTTT,CASSSPSGSGTDTQYF
14,-,TRBJ2-6,few,TRBV12-3/TRBV12-4,TGTGCCAGCAGCCCCTGGGGTGGGGCCAACGTCCTGACTTTC,CASSPWGGANVLTF
16,-,TRBJ2-7,few,TRBV4-1,TGCGCCAGCAGCCAAGTTAGAACTAGAGCCTCCTACGAGCAGTACTTC,CASSQVRTRASYEQYF
12,-,TRBJ2-5,-,TRBV3-1,TGTGCCAGCAGCCCATTCCAAGAGACCCAGTACTTC,CASSPFQETQYF
14,TRBD2,TRBJ2-1,many,TRBV12-3/TRBV12-4,TGTGCCAGCAGTCTAGCGGGGAGGGGGAATGAGCAGTTCTTC,CASSLAGRGNEQFF
16,TRBD2,TRBJ2-3,-,TRBV6-1,TGTGCCAGCAGCCCCGGACTAGCGGGTAGGACAGATACGCAGTATTTT,CASSPGLAGRTDTQYF
14,-,TRBJ2-6,few,TRBV29-1,TGCAGCGTTGAAGAGGGAGCCGGGGCCAACGTCCTGACTTTC,CSVEEGAGANVLTF
15,TRBD1,TRBJ2-7,-,TRBV28,TGTGCCAGCAGTAAACAGGGGAGATCGGCTAAGGAGCAGTACTTC,CASSKQGRSAKEQYF
16,TRBD2,TRBJ2-7,-,TRBV10-3,TGTGCCATCAGTGACCCTAGCGGCCCTAACTCCTACGAGCAGTACTTC,CAISDPSGPNSYEQYF
12,-,TRBJ2-5,few,TRBV7-2,TGTGCCAGCACCCCAATACGAGGGACCCAGTACTTC,CASTPIRGTQYF
14,TRBD1,TRBJ2-3,many,TRBV6-4,TGTGCCAGCAGTGACGGGACAGGGACAGATACGCAGTATTTT,CASSDGTGTDTQYF
12,-,TRBJ1-1,-,TRBV28,TGTGCCAGCAGTTTCGGGTCAGAGGAAGGTTTCTTT,CASSFGSEEGFF
15,TRBD2,TRBJ2-1,few,TRBV24-1,TGTGCCACCGGAACGGGACTAGCGGCTACGAATGAGCAGTTCTTC,CATGTGLAATNEQFF
14,TRBD2,TRBJ2-3,many,TRBV20-1,TGCAGTGCGACAACTAGCGCCCGCACAGATACGCAGTATTTT,CSATTSARTDTQYF